The source of this T cell receptor (beta chain) is a study of blood T cell repertoires in COVID-19. Background on the study: Sites in the United States, Italy and Spain provided acute and convalescent COVID-19 samples. Sources were T cells, B-cell-depleted T cells, or PBMCs; the material itself was cDNA or gDNA.

This clone showed up just once. Source study methods: Amplification from reference gene primers served as the basis for estimated nucleated cell counts. Some clones are missing from TCRdb's copy, which holds only in-frame ones; the method was immunoSEQ multiplex PCR. That table gives V, J and clone size, and the DNA gave D and trimming. The table records 200,000 to 300,000 clones, approximately 86% of them present only once. V gave up 5 bases and J gave up 11 bases; unmatched junction bases: 8. The germline V gene has CDR1 LNHNV and CDR2 YYDKDF (reference sequence). This CDR3 region has 13 residues. This clonotype originated in a man aged 35 to 55 who had recovered from COVID-19. Sequencing used peripheral blood. The chain joins TRBV15 to TRBJ2-3, with 9 bases identical to TRBD2. This chain's CDR3 is CATSGSRGGGQYF. The CDR3 nucleotides read TGTGCCACCAGCGGGTCACGCGGGGGGGGGCAGTATTTT.